Each of the 21 T cell receptor beta chains below was sequenced from the same sample in a study of T cell responses to AZD1222 COVID-19 vaccine. Measured with immunoSEQ multiplex PCR; TCRdb has only the in-frame clones, and not every one. Among roughly 160,000 clones listed, just over 90% were seen once. Sequencing was performed on peripheral blood, taken on day 0 of MenACWY control vaccination. All receptors come from an adult in good health.

V is TRBV4-1 and J is TRBJ1-5, with a tentative D call TRBD1 (6 bases). CDR3 length equals 16 residues. CDR1 MGHRA and CDR2 YSYEKL come from the germline V gene. V lost 2 bases and J lost 3, with 14 bases in between. In nucleotides, the CDR3 is TGCGCCAGCAGCCAAACAGAAGGGGGACTCAATCAGCCCCAGCATTTT. This gives the protein CASSQTEGGLNQPQHF.

This chain joins TRBV19 and TRBJ1-3; D may be TRBD1 (5 bases). This CDR3 is 14 amino acids long. Germline CDR1 reads LNHDA; CDR2 reads SQIVND (reference sequence). The germline V and J ends were trimmed by 8 bases and 0 bases, with 11 bases remaining between them. CDR3 in DNA: TGTGCCAGTGAAGGGGACGGCTCTGGAAACACCATATATTTT. Translation: CASEGDGSGNTIYF.

This sequence joins TRBV18 and TRBJ2-5; 14 bases match TRBD2. V was clipped by 4 bases and J by 5 bases; unmatched bases: 12. Looked up from germline, CDR1 is KGHSH and CDR2 is LQKENI. The CDR3 contains 18 residues. CDR3 protein: CASSRFGTSGSLRETQYF. The CDR3 DNA reads as TGTGCCAGCTCACGATTCGGGACTAGCGGGAGTCTAAGGGAGACCCAGTACTTC.

The gene calls are TRBV3-1 (or the pseudogene TRBV3-2) and TRBJ2-7, with D possibly matching TRBD2 (7 bases). CDR1 is LGHDT, CDR2 YNNKEL, per germline (reference sequence). V shed 0 bases and J shed 7 bases, with 16 bases lying between them. CDR3 length: 15 residues. The DNA for the CDR3 is TGTGCCAGCAGCCAAGATAGGGGGGGGCTCAGGGAGCAGTACTTC. Translating it yields CASSQDRGGLREQYF.

The chain is built from TRBV19 and TRBJ2-7; D is ambiguous. The germline V gene has CDR1 LNHDA and CDR2 SQIVND (reference sequence). Deletions cut 3 bases from V and 3 bases from J, with 9 bases between. This CDR3 has 13 residues. The CDR3 here is CASSINSFYEQYF. For the CDR3, the DNA is TGTGCCAGTAGTATCAATTCTTTCTACGAGCAGTACTTC.

V is TRBV4-2 and J is TRBJ1-1, with D possibly being TRBD1 (6 bases). Germline V gene sequence: CDR1 LGHNA, CDR2 YNFKEQ. V was cut by 3 bases and J by 4 bases, with 18 bases left in between. The CDR3 spans 16 residues. The CDR3 loop is CASSQDRGLGSTEAFF. In nucleotides, the CDR3 is TGTGCCAGCAGCCAGGATCGGGGGCTCGGGAGCACTGAAGCTTTCTTT.

The J gene is TRBJ2-5, the V gene TRBV27, with 11 bases that match TRBD2. The germline V gene has CDR1 MNHEY and CDR2 SMNVEV (reference sequence). With 6 bases clipped from V and 5 bases from J, the junction kept 11 bases outside the gene matches. The CDR3 has 16 residues. CDR3 loop: CASSILASGRRETQYF. The CDR3 bases are TGTGCCAGCAGCATCCTGGCTAGCGGGAGGAGGGAGACCCAGTACTTC.

The V gene is TRBV6-5, the J gene TRBJ2-2; TRBD2 might be the D (5 bases). Trimming took 8 bases from V and 6 from J, leaving 10 bases between them. The germline gives CDR1 MNHEY, CDR2 SVGAGI. This CDR3 contains 12 residues. CDR3 region: CASVGGPGELFF. The DNA for the CDR3 is TGTGCCAGCGTAGGAGGTCCCGGGGAGCTGTTTTTT.

This chain links TRBV7-8 with TRBJ1-1, with 9 bases matching TRBD1. The CDR3 is made up of 14 amino acids. Losses at the gene ends were 6 bases for V and 4 bases for J; bases not matched to a gene: 6. Germline CDR1 SGHVS, CDR2 FQNEAQ. CDR3 protein: CASRPGQGPTEAFF. CDR3 DNA: TGTGCCAGCAGGCCGGGACAGGGACCCACTGAAGCTTTCTTT.

The chain links TRBV28 to TRBJ1-3; D is possibly TRBD1 (5 bases). CDR3 length equals 14 residues. The ends were cut back, 4 bases at V and 4 bases at J, with 11 bases in the middle. Germline V gene data show CDR1 as MDHEN and CDR2 as SYDVKM. For the CDR3, the DNA is TGTGCCAGCAGTTATATGGGGCGCGGAAACACCATATATTTT. Protein sequence: CASSYMGRGNTIYF.

Concerning this clone: The junction does not match germline at one end; this may be a read error. The genes are TRBV6-5 and TRBJ1-4; TRBD1 matches at 8 bases. CDR1 is MNHEY and CDR2 is SVGAGI in the germline V gene. The CDR3 consists of 16 residues. CDR3 in amino acids: CASSYSGTGGNEKLFF. As DNA, the CDR3 is TGTGCCAGCAGCTACTCCGGGACAGGAGGGAATGAAAAACTGTTTTTT.

This rearrangement joins TRBV6-5 to TRBJ1-1; D might be TRBD1 (5 bases). The CDR3 has 14 amino acids. The V and J ends lost 6 bases and 6 bases respectively, with 17 bases between them. Germline CDR1 is MNHEY and CDR2 is SVGAGI. DNA of the CDR3: TGTGCCAGCAGGGAGACAGTTCGGAAGCCTGAAGCTTTCTTT. This encodes CASRETVRKPEAFF.

V is TRBV10-3 and J is TRBJ2-7, with 12 bases fitting TRBD1. Germline-derived CDR1 and CDR2 are ENHRY and SYGVKD. The CDR3 covers 15 residues. V shed 4 bases, J shed 7 bases, and the junction held 8 bases outside the gene matches. CDR3 protein: CAISATGTGGREQYF. CDR3 nucleotides: TGTGCCATCAGTGCTACCGGGACAGGGGGCCGGGAGCAGTACTTC.

This clone came up once. The chain couples TRBV6-4 to TRBJ2-1, with 7 bases identical to TRBD2. Germline CDR1 MRHNA, CDR2 SNTAGT. V shed 3 bases and J 2 bases; nucleotides not matched to a gene: 1. The CDR3 runs to 14 residues. The CDR3 DNA sequence: TGTGCCAGCAGTGAGAGCGGGGCCTACAATGAGCAGTTCTTC. Translated: CASSESGAYNEQFF.

This chain links TRBV10-3 with TRBJ2-2; 12 bases are a match to TRBD2. This CDR3 spans 17 amino acids. V lost 6 bases, J lost 6 bases, and 11 bases stayed unmatched. Germline assignment: CDR1 ENHRY and CDR2 SYGVKD. The CDR3 DNA follows: TGTGCCATCAGCCCTAGCGGGAGGGCCGGGGTCGCCGGGGAGCTGTTTTTT. Translation: CAISPSGRAGVAGELFF.

The rearrangement uses TRBV28 and TRBJ2-7, with D perhaps matching TRBD1 (5 bases). Germline CDR1 is MDHEN and CDR2 is SYDVKM. This CDR3 region has 13 residues. V lost 6 bases, J lost 1 base, and 10 bases lay in between. Here the CDR3 DNA reads TGTGCCAGCAGATCCGACAGTTCCTACGAGCAGTACTTC. Residues: CASRSDSSYEQYF.

The genes are TRBV14 and TRBJ2-4; possible D gene TRBD1, 6 bases. V was clipped by 5 bases and J by 7 bases, with 18 bases between them. In germline, CDR1 is SGHDN, CDR2 FVKESK. CDR3 length: 15 residues. As DNA, the CDR3 is TGTGCCAGCAGCGAAGTGGGACACCTGGACAACATTCAGTACTTC. Translation: CASSEVGHLDNIQYF. Together with reference TRBV14 and TRBJ2-4, the CDR3 gives the full variable domain: EAGVTQFPSHSVIEKGQTVTLRCDPISGHDNLYWYRRVMGKEIKFLLHFVKESKQDESGMPNNRFLAERTGGTYSTLKVQPAELEDSGVYFCASSEVGHLDNIQYFGAGTRLSVL.

The gene calls are TRBV18 and TRBJ2-7, with 9 nucleotides matching TRBD1. The CDR3 runs 15 residues. V lost 4 bases and J lost 4; bases outside the gene matches: 8. Germline V gene data show CDR1 as KGHSH and CDR2 as LQKENI. The CDR3 bases are TGTGCCAGCTCACTTCCGGGACAGGGTCTATACGAGCAGTACTTC. Its protein is CASSLPGQGLYEQYF.

The gene calls are TRBV7-9 and TRBJ1-1; D gene uncertain. The CDR3 runs 11 residues. Trimming pared 6 bases from V and 8 bases from J, leaving 10 bases between. The V gene's germline CDR1 is SEHNR and CDR2 FQNEAQ (reference sequence). CDR3: CASSVGVEAFF. As DNA, the CDR3 is TGTGCCAGCAGTGTTGGGGTAGAAGCTTTCTTT.

This chain connects TRBV4-2 to TRBJ2-7, with D maybe TRBD1 (6 bases). Looked up from germline, CDR1 is LGHNA and CDR2 is YNFKEQ. This CDR3 region has 13 residues. V shed 2 bases and J shed 5 bases, with 10 bases lying between them. The CDR3 bases are TGTGCCAGCAGCCAACCCAGGGGCGACGAGCAGTACTTC. It codes for CASSQPRGDEQYF.

This clone was observed a few times. J is TRBJ1-6 and V is TRBV7-3; D gene uncertain. This CDR3 comprises 15 residues. V was trimmed by 3 bases and J by 7 bases, leaving 13 bases between them. CDR1 and CDR2 from the germline V gene are SGHTA and FQGTGA. CDR3 residues: CASSFVRTENSPLHF. The CDR3 DNA follows: TGTGCCAGCAGCTTTGTAAGGACGGAGAATTCACCCCTCCACTTT.